This TCR beta chain stems from a study of blood T cell repertoires in COVID-19. Background on the study: COVID-19 samples, acute and convalescent, were from the United States, Italy and Spain. The cDNA or gDNA used as material had been derived from T cells, B-cell-depleted T cells, or PBMCs.

The CDR3 runs to 13 residues. Trimming took 0 bases from V and 11 from J, leaving 13 bases between them. CDR1 and CDR2 from the germline V gene are MGHDK and SYGVNS. Sequencing was performed with immunoSEQ multiplex PCR; in TCRdb, only in-frame clones are kept and a portion is missing. The data hold about 71,000 clones, with over 80% observed a single time. The sequence came from a human donor in a cohort sampled during active COVID-19. The specimen sequenced was peripheral blood. The V gene is TRBV25-1, the J gene TRBJ1-1; D gene uncertain. In nucleotides, the CDR3 is TGTGCCAGCAGTGAATACTCCTCCACCGGTGCTTTCTTT. This sequence encodes CASSEYSSTGAFF.